The next 2 T cell receptor beta chains were all read from a single sample in a study of OX40 agonist ivuxolimab in advanced cancers. The assay was immunoSEQ multiplex PCR, and TCRdb's table has in-frame clones only and misses some. The sample has roughly 92,000 clones; around 91% are singletons. Sequences were derived from CD4+ or CD8+ T cells sorted from blood, sampled in a trial of the OX40 agonist ivuxolimab. The source is an adult with an advanced solid tumor such as melanoma, head and neck, liver or kidney cancer.

The rearrangement joins TRBV4-1 to TRBJ2-4, with D possibly being TRBD1 (5 bases). CDR3 length: 15 residues. V lost 3 bases to trimming and J lost 0 bases, with 9 bases between them. CDR1 and CDR2 (germline): MGHRA, YSYEKL. CDR3 coding DNA: TGCGCCAGCAGCCAGGTGGGGCTAGCCAAAAACATTCAGTACTTC. Protein product: CASSQVGLAKNIQYF.

The chain carries TRBV25-1 and TRBJ1-1, with TRBD1 matching over 7 bases. The CDR3 extends over 16 amino acids. The V gene's germline CDR1 is MGHDK and CDR2 SYGVNS. J was trimmed by 0 bases and V by 4 bases; bases with no gene match: 8. In DNA, the CDR3 is TGTGCCAGCAGTGGATACAGGGGAGGAATGAACACTGAAGCTTTCTTT. Protein: CASSGYRGGMNTEAFF. Based on the CDR3 plus reference TRBV25-1 and TRBJ1-1, the full variable domain is EADIYQTPRYLVIGTGKKITLECSQTMGHDKMYWYQQDPGMELHLIHYSYGVNSTEKGDLSSESTVSRIRTEHFPLTLESARPSHTSQYLCASSGYRGGMNTEAFFGQGTRLTVV.